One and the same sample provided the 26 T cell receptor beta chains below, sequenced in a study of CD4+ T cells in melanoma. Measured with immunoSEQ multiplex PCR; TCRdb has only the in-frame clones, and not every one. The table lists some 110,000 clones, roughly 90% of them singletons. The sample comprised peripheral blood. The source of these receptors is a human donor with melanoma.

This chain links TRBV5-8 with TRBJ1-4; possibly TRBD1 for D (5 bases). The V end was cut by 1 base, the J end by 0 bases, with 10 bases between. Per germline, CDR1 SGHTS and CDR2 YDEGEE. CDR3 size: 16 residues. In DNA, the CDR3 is TGTGCCAGCAGCTTGTCCCAGACAGCAACTAATGAAAAACTGTTTTTT. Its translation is CASSLSQTATNEKLFF. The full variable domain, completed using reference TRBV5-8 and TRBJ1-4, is EAGVTQSPTHLIKTRGQQATLRCSPISGHTSVYWYQQALGLGLQFLLWYDEGEERNRGNFPPRFSGRQFPNYSSELNVNALELEDSALYLCASSLSQTATNEKLFFGSGTQLSVL.

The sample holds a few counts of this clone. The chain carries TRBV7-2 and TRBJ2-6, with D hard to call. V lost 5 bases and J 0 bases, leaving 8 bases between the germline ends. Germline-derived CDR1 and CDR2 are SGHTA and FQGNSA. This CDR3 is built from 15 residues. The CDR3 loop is CASSPLHSGANVLTF. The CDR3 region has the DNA TGTGCCAGCAGCCCATTACACTCTGGGGCCAACGTCCTGACTTTC.

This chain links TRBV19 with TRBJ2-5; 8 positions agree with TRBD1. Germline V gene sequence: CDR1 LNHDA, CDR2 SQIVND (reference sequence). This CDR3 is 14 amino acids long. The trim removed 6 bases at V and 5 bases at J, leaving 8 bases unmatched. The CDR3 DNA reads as TGTGCCAGTAGGAAAATACAGGGGGGCGAGACCCAGTACTTC. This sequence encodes CASRKIQGGETQYF.

The CDR3 here is CASSFRDRGGYTF. The CDR3 DNA is TGTGCCAGCAGTTTCCGGGACAGGGGTGGCTACACCTTC. The genes are TRBV28 and TRBJ1-2; 10 bases are a match to TRBD1. V was pared by 3 bases and J by 7 bases, with 2 bases of the junction left unmatched. CDR1 MDHEN and CDR2 SYDVKM come from the germline V gene. The CDR3 loop spans 13 amino acids.

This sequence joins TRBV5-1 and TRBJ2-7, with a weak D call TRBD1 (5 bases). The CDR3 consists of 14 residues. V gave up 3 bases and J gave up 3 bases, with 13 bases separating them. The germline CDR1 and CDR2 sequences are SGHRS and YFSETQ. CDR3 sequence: CASSYGHQDYEQYF. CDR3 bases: TGCGCCAGCAGCTATGGACACCAGGACTACGAGCAGTACTTC. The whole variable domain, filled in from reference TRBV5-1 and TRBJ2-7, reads KAGVTQTPRYLIKTRGQQVTLSCSPISGHRSVSWYQQTPGQGLQFLFEYFSETQRNKGNFPGRFSGRQFSNSRSEMNVSTLELGDSALYLCASSYGHQDYEQYFGPGTRLTVT.

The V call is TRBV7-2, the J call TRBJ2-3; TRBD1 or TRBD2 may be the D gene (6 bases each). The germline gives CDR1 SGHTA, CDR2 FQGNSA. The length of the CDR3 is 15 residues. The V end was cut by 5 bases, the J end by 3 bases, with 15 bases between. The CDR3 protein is CASSPPGARTDTQYF. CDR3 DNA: TGTGCCAGCAGCCCCCCGGGGGCGCGAACAGATACGCAGTATTTT.

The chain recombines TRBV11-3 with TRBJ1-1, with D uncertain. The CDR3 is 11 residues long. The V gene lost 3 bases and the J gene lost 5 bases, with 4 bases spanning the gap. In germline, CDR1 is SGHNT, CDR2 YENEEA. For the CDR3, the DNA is TGTGCCAGCAGCTTCGTGACTGAAGCTTTCTTT. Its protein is CASSFVTEAFF. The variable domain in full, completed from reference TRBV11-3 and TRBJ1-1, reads EAGVVQSPRYKIIEKKQPVAFWCNPISGHNTLYWYLQNLGQGPELLIRYENEEAVDDSQLPKDRFSAERLKGVDSTLKIQPAELGDSAVYLCASSFVTEAFFGQGTRLTVV.

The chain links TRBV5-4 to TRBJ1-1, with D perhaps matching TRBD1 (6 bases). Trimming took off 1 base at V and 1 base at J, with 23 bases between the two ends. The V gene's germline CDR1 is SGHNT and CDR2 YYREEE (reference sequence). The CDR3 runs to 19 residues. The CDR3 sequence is CASSLPPTWGAIGNTEAFF. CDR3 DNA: TGTGCCAGCAGCTTGCCCCCGACTTGGGGGGCGATAGGGAACACTGAAGCTTTCTTT.

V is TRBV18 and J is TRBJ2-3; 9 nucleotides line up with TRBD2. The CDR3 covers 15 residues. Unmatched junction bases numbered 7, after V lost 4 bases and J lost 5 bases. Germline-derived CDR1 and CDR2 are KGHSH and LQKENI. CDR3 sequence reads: CASSLSGSRGDTQYF. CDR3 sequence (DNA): TGTGCCAGCTCACTTAGCGGGAGTAGAGGAGATACGCAGTATTTT. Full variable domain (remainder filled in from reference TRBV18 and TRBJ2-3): NAGVMQNPRHLVRRRGQEARLRCSPMKGHSHVYWYRQLPEEGLKFMVYLQKENIIDESGMPKERFSAEFPKEGPSILRIQQVVRGDSAAYFCASSLSGSRGDTQYFGPGTRLTVL.

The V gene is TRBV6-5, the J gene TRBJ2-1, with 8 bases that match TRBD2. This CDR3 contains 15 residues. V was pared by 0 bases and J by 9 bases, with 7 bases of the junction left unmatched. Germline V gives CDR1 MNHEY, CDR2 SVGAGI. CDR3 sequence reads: CASSYSAGGGGEQFF. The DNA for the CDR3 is TGTGCCAGCAGTTACTCTGCGGGAGGCGGTGGTGAGCAGTTCTTC.

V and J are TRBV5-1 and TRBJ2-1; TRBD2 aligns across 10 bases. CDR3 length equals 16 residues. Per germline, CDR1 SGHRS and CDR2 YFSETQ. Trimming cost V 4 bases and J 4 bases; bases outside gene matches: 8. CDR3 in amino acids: CASSARAGGLYNEQFF. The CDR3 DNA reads TGCGCCAGCAGCGCACGAGCGGGAGGGCTATACAATGAGCAGTTCTTC. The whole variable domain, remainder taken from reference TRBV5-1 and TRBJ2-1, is KAGVTQTPRYLIKTRGQQVTLSCSPISGHRSVSWYQQTPGQGLQFLFEYFSETQRNKGNFPGRFSGRQFSNSRSEMNVSTLELGDSALYLCASSARAGGLYNEQFFGPGTRLTVL.

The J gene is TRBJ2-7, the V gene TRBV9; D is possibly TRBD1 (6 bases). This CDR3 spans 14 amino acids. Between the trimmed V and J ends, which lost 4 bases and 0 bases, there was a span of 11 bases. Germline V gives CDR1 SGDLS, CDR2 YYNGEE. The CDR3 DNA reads TGTGCCAGCAGCCAGGACAGCAGCTCCTACGAGCAGTACTTC. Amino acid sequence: CASSQDSSSYEQYF.

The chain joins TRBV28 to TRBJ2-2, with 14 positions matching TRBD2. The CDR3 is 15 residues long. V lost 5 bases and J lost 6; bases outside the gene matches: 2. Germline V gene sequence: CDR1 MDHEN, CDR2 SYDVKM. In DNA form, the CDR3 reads TGTGCCAGCAGTCCGGGACTAGCGGGGGCCGGGGAGCTGTTTTTT. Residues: CASSPGLAGAGELFF.

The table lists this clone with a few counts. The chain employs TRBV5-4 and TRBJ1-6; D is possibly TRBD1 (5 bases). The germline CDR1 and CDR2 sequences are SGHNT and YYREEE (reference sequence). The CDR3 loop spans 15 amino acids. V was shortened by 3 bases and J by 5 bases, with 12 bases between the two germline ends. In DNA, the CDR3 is TGTGCCAGCAGCTCTGAATGGGGGAATAATTCACCCCTCCACTTT. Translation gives CASSSEWGNNSPLHF.

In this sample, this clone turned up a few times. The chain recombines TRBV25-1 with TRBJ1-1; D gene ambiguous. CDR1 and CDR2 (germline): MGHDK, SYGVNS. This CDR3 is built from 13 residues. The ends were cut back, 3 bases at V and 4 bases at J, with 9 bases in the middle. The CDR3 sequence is CASSDRGVTEAFF. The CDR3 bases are TGTGCCAGCAGTGATAGAGGTGTCACTGAAGCTTTCTTT. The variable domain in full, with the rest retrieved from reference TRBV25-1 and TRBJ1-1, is EADIYQTPRYLVIGTGKKITLECSQTMGHDKMYWYQQDPGMELHLIHYSYGVNSTEKGDLSSESTVSRIRTEHFPLTLESARPSHTSQYLCASSDRGVTEAFFGQGTRLTVV.

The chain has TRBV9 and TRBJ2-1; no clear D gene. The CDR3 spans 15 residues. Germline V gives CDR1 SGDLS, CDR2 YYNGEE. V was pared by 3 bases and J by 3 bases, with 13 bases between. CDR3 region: CASSGREVLYNEQFF. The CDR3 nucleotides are TGTGCCAGCAGCGGTCGAGAGGTCCTCTACAATGAGCAGTTCTTC.

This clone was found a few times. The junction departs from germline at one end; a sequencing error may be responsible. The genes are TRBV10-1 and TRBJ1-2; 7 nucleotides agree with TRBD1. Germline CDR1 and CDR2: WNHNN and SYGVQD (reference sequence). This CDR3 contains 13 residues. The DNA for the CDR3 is TGCGCCAGCAGTGAGGACCCGGGACAGCCGAACAAATTC. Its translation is CASSEDPGQPNKF.

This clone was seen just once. CDR3: CASSPPGRASGANVLTF. In DNA, the CDR3 is TGTGCCAGCAGTCCCCCAGGCAGGGCCTCTGGGGCCAACGTCCTGACTTTC. The V call is TRBV28, the J call TRBJ2-6, with a possible D match to TRBD1 (5 bases). Germline values: CDR1 MDHEN, CDR2 SYDVKM. The V end was cut by 5 bases, the J end by 0 bases, with 14 bases between. This CDR3 is built from 17 residues.

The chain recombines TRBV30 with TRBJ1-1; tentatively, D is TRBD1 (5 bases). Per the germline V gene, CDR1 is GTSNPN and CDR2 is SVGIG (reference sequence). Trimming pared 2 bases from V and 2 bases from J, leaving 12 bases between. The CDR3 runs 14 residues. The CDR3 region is CAWSPDSFNTEAFF. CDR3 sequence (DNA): TGTGCCTGGAGTCCCGACAGCTTCAACACTGAAGCTTTCTTT. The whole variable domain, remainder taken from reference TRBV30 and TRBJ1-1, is SQTIHQWPATLVQPVGSPLSLECTVEGTSNPNLYWYRQAAGRGLQLLFYSVGIGQISSEVPQNLSASRPQDRQFILSSKKLLLSDSGFYLCAWSPDSFNTEAFFGQGTRLTVV.

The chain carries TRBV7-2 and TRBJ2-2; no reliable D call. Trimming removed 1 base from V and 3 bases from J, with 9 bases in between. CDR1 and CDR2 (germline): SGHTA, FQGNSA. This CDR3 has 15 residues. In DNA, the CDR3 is TGTGCCAGCAGCTTAGACAGTCCGCACACCGGGGAGCTGTTTTTT. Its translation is CASSLDSPHTGELFF.

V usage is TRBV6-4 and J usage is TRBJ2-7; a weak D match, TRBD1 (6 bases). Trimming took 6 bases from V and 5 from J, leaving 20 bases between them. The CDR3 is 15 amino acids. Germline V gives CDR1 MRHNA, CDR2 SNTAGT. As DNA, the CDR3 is TGTGCCAGCAGGGGTATCCTGGACAAGGGGGACGAGCAGTACTTC. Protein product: CASRGILDKGDEQYF.

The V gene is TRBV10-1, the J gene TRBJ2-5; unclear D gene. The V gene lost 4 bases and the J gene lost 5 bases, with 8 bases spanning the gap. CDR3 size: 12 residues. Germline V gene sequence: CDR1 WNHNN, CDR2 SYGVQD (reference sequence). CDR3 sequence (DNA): TGCGCCAGCAGTGTGGATAAGGAGACCCAGTACTTC. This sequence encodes CASSVDKETQYF.

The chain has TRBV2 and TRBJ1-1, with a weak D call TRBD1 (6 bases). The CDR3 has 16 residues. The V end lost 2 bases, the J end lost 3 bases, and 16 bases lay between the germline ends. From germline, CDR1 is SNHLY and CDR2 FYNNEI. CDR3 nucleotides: TGTGCCAGCAGTGAATCTGGACAGCTCTATTACACTGAAGCTTTCTTT. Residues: CASSESGQLYYTEAFF.

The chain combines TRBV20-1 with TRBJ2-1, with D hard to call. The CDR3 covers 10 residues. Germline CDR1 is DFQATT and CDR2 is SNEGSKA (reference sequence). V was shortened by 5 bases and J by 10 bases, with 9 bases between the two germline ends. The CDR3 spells CSAVTWEQFF. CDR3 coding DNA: TGCAGTGCTGTTACCTGGGAGCAGTTCTTC.

CDR3 region: CASSQEGDTQYF. The CDR3 DNA reads TGTGCCAGCAGTCAAGAAGGAGATACGCAGTATTTT. The chain combines TRBV6-4 with TRBJ2-3; D remains ambiguous. Trimming pared 5 bases from V and 5 bases from J, leaving 8 bases between. The germline gives CDR1 MRHNA, CDR2 SNTAGT. There are 12 residues in the CDR3.

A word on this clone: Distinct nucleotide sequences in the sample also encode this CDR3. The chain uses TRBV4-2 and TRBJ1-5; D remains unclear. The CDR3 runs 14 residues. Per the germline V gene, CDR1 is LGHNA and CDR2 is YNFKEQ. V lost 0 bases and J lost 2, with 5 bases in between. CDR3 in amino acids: CASSQDPGNQPQHF. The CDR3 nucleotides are TGTGCCAGCAGCCAAGACCCAGGCAATCAGCCCCAGCATTTT.